Listed below are T cell receptor beta chains from one sample, sequenced in a study of blood T cells in healthy people across ages. TCRdb ran MiXCR on the 5' RACE reads and lists one entry per CDR3 protein. In the table there are 1.5 million to 1.8 million distinct CDR3 sequences, approximately 43% of which are singletons. The source material was blood. The receptor set was obtained from a woman younger than 35 in good health. CDR3s include the opening cysteine and the closing phenylalanine or tryptophan. D genes are given only for firm matches. Expanded clones get a size class; other rows say once, few or many, or leave the size out.

v_gene,abundance,len,d_gene,j_gene,CDR3aa,CDR3nt
TRBV20-1,few,14,.,TRBJ1-2,CSARDPAAFGGYTF,TGCAGTGCTAGAGATCCAGCTGCCTTTGGAGGCTACACCTTC
TRBV6-2/TRBV6-3,few,14,.,TRBJ2-5,CASANAGWQETQYF,TGTGCCAGCGCTAACGCAGGGTGGCAAGAGACCCAGTACTTC
TRBV20-1,many,12,.,TRBJ1-4,CSADNVDEKLFF,TGCAGTGCCGATAATGTGGATGAAAAACTGTTTTTT
TRBV6-2/TRBV6-3,.,15,.,TRBJ1-1,CASSFRGLPNTEAFF,TGTGCCAGCAGTTTCCGCGGACTCCCGAACACTGAAGCTTTCTTT
TRBV4-1,.,14,TRBD1,TRBJ1-1,CASSQYTGTGEAFF,TGCGCCAGCAGCCAGTATACCGGGACAGGTGAAGCTTTCTTT
TRBV20-1,.,13,.,TRBJ2-7,CSARDDAGYEQYF,TGCAGTGCTAGAGACGATGCTGGCTATGAGCAGTACTTC
TRBV12-3/TRBV12-4,.,15,TRBD2,TRBJ2-7,CASSLRLAAPYEQYF,TGTGCCAGCAGTTTACGGCTAGCGGCACCCTACGAGCAGTACTTC
TRBV12-3/TRBV12-4,.,16,.,TRBJ1-3,CASSLWEASYGNTIYF,TGTGCCAGCAGTTTGTGGGAAGCTAGTTATGGAAACACCATATATTTT
TRBV20-1,.,14,TRBD2,TRBJ2-5,CSALSGGAYNEQYF,TGCAGTGCACTGAGCGGGGGGGCCTACAATGAGCAGTACTTC
TRBV6-6,.,15,TRBD1,TRBJ2-3,CATSPTGGFTDTQYF,TGTGCCACCTCGCCGACAGGGGGCTTTACAGATACGCAGTATTTT
TRBV7-7,.,14,TRBD1,TRBJ2-1,CASSLVSGGNEQFF,TGTGCTAGCAGCTTAGTGTCAGGGGGTAATGAGCAGTTCTTC